Each of the 21 T cell receptor beta chains below was sequenced from the same sample in a study of T cell repertoires in cytomegalovirus infection (dated by TCRdb to the late 2010s). Data came from an Illumina HiSeq 1500. TCRdb trimmed public reads at Q25 via fastp, called clones via MiXCR and kept in-frame beta chains. Each record represents a unique CDR3 protein, reported with the most common genes and DNA among its rows. The sample includes about 250,000 distinct CDR3 sequences, with under 8.5% observed a single time. The top ten constitute about 6.3% of the sample. Input material: PBMCs. Source of these receptors: a human donor in good health (CMV status not recorded). Some clones in this sample may be carry-over from other donors' samples.

This clonotype was observed at least ten times. The chain combines TRBV20-1 with TRBJ2-4; the D gene could be TRBD1 or TRBD2 (8 bases each). V lost 4 bases and J 6 bases, leaving 25 bases between the germline ends. Germline CDR1 DFQATT, CDR2 SNEGSKA (reference sequence). This CDR3 contains 17 residues. The CDR3 sequence is CSATGTGVGTRANIQYF. Here the CDR3 DNA reads TGCAGTGCTACGGGGACAGGCGTCGGGACTAGGGCAAACATTCAGTACTTC.

This clonotype was counted many times. The J gene is TRBJ1-2, the V gene TRBV6-5; D is unresolved. Deletions cut 8 bases from V and 4 bases from J, with 14 bases between. The germline gives CDR1 MNHEY, CDR2 SVGAGI. This CDR3 spans 13 amino acids. The CDR3 region is CASYPFRAYGYTF. CDR3 DNA sequence: TGTGCCAGCTACCCTTTCCGGGCCTATGGCTACACCTTC.

This clonotype came up many times. The DNA of the CDR3 is TGTGCCAGCAGCTCCGGCGGTGGGGGTCTTACGCAGTATTTT. Amino acid sequence: CASSSGGGGLTQYF. The chain couples TRBV7-2 to TRBJ2-3, with D tentatively TRBD1 or TRBD2 (5 bases each). This CDR3 comprises 14 residues. Germline values: CDR1 SGHTA, CDR2 FQGNSA. The V end lost 4 bases, the J end lost 8 bases, and 16 bases lay between the germline ends.

The table lists this clonotype with many counts. The chain uses TRBV20-1 and TRBJ2-3; no clear D. Germline V lookup: CDR1 DFQATT, CDR2 SNEGSKA (reference sequence). The CDR3 runs 17 residues. Trimming removed 8 bases at V and 1 base at J, with 25 bases between. The CDR3 spells CSPYPNGDIPRTDTQYF. DNA of the CDR3: TGCAGTCCCTACCCAAACGGCGACATCCCTCGCACAGATACGCAGTATTTT.

This clonotype has a count of ten or more. This chain uses TRBV5-1 with TRBJ2-5; TRBD1 or TRBD2 may be the D gene (5 bases each). Trimming stripped 4 bases from V and 3 bases from J, with 13 bases between. The CDR3 sequence is 14 residues long. Germline CDR1 is SGHRS and CDR2 is YFSETQ. CDR3: CASSQGPGKETQYF. The CDR3 DNA follows: TGCGCCAGCAGCCAGGGACCGGGGAAAGAGACCCAGTACTTC.

At least ten counts were recorded for this clonotype. This rearrangement joins TRBV12-3 or TRBV12-4 to TRBJ1-2; D ambiguous. This CDR3 is built from 15 residues. V lost 1 base, J lost 6 bases, and 15 bases lay in between. The CDR3 spells CASSLDRLDPHGYTF. CDR3 DNA sequence: TGTGCCAGCAGTTTAGATAGGTTGGACCCCCATGGCTACACCTTC.

This clonotype was found many times. The CDR3 DNA reads TGTGCCAGCAGCTCGACCCGGACAGGGATACATTCACCCCTCCACTTT. Translation: CASSSTRTGIHSPLHF. This rearrangement joins TRBV7-2 to TRBJ1-6; TRBD1 matches at 8 bases. The germline V gene encodes CDR1 SGHTA and CDR2 FQGNSA. The CDR3 consists of 16 residues. V was pared by 4 bases and J by 8 bases, with 10 bases of the junction left unmatched.

This clonotype appeared many times. This chain uses TRBV6-1 with TRBJ1-4, with TRBD1 identical over 7 bases. The germline V gene has CDR1 MNHNS and CDR2 SASEGT. Trimming removed 7 bases from V and 0 bases from J; junction bases left unmatched: 2. The CDR3 extends over 14 amino acids. CDR3 sequence: CASNRGPTNEKLFF. The CDR3 nucleotides read TGTGCCAGCAACAGGGGTCCAACTAATGAAAAACTGTTTTTT.

This clonotype was seen repeatedly, ten times or more. The chain joins TRBV7-2 to TRBJ2-7; D perhaps matches TRBD2 (7 bases). The CDR3 runs to 15 residues. The germline V and J ends were trimmed by 1 base and 2 bases, with 12 bases remaining between them. CDR1 is SGHTA and CDR2 is FQGNSA in the germline V gene. CDR3 protein: CASSLGVGGAYEQYF. The DNA of the CDR3 is TGTGCCAGCAGCTTAGGGGTAGGGGGGGCCTACGAGCAGTACTTC.

The table lists this clonotype with many counts. J is TRBJ1-2 and V is TRBV29-1; TRBD1 might be the D (6 bases). Germline loops: CDR1 SQVTM, CDR2 ANQGSEA. The CDR3 has 14 residues. Between the trimmed V and J ends, which lost 3 bases and 3 bases, there was a span of 14 bases. The DNA of the CDR3 is TGCAGCGTTGAGAGGCAGGGGAAGGACTATGGCTACACCTTC. Translating gives CSVERQGKDYGYTF. Complete variable domain (other parts from reference TRBV29-1 and TRBJ1-2): SAVISQKPSRDICQRGTSLTIQCQVDSQVTMMFWYRQQPGQSLTLIATANQGSEATYESGFVIDKFPISRPNLTFSTLTVSNMSPEDSSIYLCSVERQGKDYGYTFGSGTRLTVV.

The table lists this clonotype with many counts. The V call is TRBV6-1, the J call TRBJ2-5; tentatively, D is TRBD1 (6 bases). Deletions cut 3 bases from V and 6 bases from J, with 17 bases between. Germline V gives CDR1 MNHNS, CDR2 SASEGT. This CDR3 is 15 amino acids long. The DNA of the CDR3 is TGTGCCAGCAGTGATTCCATCAGGGGCAGGAAGACCCAGTACTTC. Translating it yields CASSDSIRGRKTQYF.

In this sample, this clonotype turned up a few times. V is TRBV29-1 and J is TRBJ1-2; D is undetermined. V was cut by 4 bases and J by 7 bases, with 19 bases left in between. The CDR3 is 14 amino acids. Germline V gives CDR1 SQVTM, CDR2 ANQGSEA. CDR3 nucleotide sequence: TGCAGCGTTGGAACTCTTTCGAACCGCCGTGGCTACACCTTC. This codes for CSVGTLSNRRGYTF.

This clonotype was recorded at least ten times. This chain links TRBV29-1 with TRBJ1-1; perhaps TRBD1 as D (5 bases). CDR3 length: 16 residues. The V and J ends lost 3 bases and 0 bases respectively, with 17 bases between them. The germline V gene has CDR1 SQVTM and CDR2 ANQGSEA. The DNA for the CDR3 is TGCAGCGTTGATAGAGGGCGCGGGGGAATGAACACTGAAGCTTTCTTT. Protein sequence: CSVDRGRGGMNTEAFF.

This clonotype was seen at least ten times. The rearrangement uses TRBV19 and TRBJ2-2; D remains unclear. The V end was cut by 5 bases, the J end by 5 bases, with 15 bases between. This CDR3 is built from 15 residues. Germline-derived CDR1 and CDR2 are LNHDA and SQIVND (reference sequence). CDR3 coding DNA: TGTGCCAGTAGTCCGCCGGGTCCTCTAACCGGGGAGCTGTTTTTT. Translating it yields CASSPPGPLTGELFF.

Many counts were recorded for this clonotype. J is TRBJ1-5 and V is TRBV7-2; D unresolved. This CDR3 spans 14 amino acids. Deletions cut 1 base from V and 7 bases from J, with 11 bases between. From germline, CDR1 is SGHTA and CDR2 FQGNSA. The CDR3 protein is CASSLVDSNQPQHF. The DNA of the CDR3 is TGTGCCAGCAGCTTAGTGGATTCCAACCAGCCCCAGCATTTT.

Points on this clonotype: One junction end does not reproduce the germline sequence, and a read error may be involved. The CDR3 spells CASSEAVDSTEIF. CDR3 nucleotide sequence: TGTGCCAGCAGTGAAGCTGTAGACAGTACGGAGATTTTT. The rearrangement links TRBV2 to TRBJ1-1; D possibly corresponds to TRBD1 (5 bases). Germline values: CDR1 SNHLY, CDR2 FYNNEI. The CDR3 spans 13 residues.

This clonotype was seen many times. In DNA, the CDR3 is TGTGCCAGCAGTTTAGTTACGGCCCGAGGGACCCAGTACTTC. Translating gives CASSLVTARGTQYF. The chain combines TRBV28 with TRBJ2-5; D is undetermined. V gave up 2 bases and J gave up 7 bases, with 14 bases separating them. CDR1 MDHEN and CDR2 SYDVKM come from the germline V gene. This CDR3 spans 14 amino acids.

In this sample, this clonotype turned up many times. The genes are TRBV4-1 and TRBJ2-7; D gene ambiguous. Trimming stripped 0 bases from V and 6 bases from J, with 12 bases between. The CDR3 extends over 14 amino acids. From germline, CDR1 is MGHRA and CDR2 YSYEKL. The CDR3 sequence: CASSQEDFVREQYF. CDR3 sequence (DNA): TGCGCCAGCAGCCAAGAAGATTTTGTTCGCGAGCAGTACTTC.

Ten or more counts support this clonotype. This chain connects TRBV28 to TRBJ1-4; D remains unclear. This CDR3 is built from 12 residues. Trimming removed 4 bases at V and 8 bases at J, with 8 bases between. From germline, CDR1 is MDHEN and CDR2 SYDVKM. In DNA form, the CDR3 reads TGTGCCAGCAGTTCCTTGCGCGAAAAACTGTTTTTT. This gives the protein CASSSLREKLFF.

This clonotype was seen a few times. The chain recombines TRBV5-1 with TRBJ2-1, with D unresolved. CDR3 length equals 15 residues. V dropped 0 bases and J dropped 5 bases, with 12 bases sitting between them. CDR1 and CDR2 (germline): SGHRS, YFSETQ. The CDR3 region is CASSLDPVADNEQFF. The CDR3 DNA follows: TGCGCCAGCAGCTTGGACCCGGTCGCCGACAATGAGCAGTTCTTC.

In this sample, this clonotype turned up many times. The chain employs TRBV7-2 and TRBJ1-1; D ambiguous. CDR1 and CDR2 from the germline V gene are SGHTA and FQGNSA. V shed 5 bases and J shed 1 base, with 14 bases lying between them. The length of the CDR3 is 15 residues. The CDR3 loop reads CASSLNAGENTEAFF. The DNA for the CDR3 is TGTGCCAGCAGCCTCAACGCCGGGGAGAACACTGAAGCTTTCTTT.